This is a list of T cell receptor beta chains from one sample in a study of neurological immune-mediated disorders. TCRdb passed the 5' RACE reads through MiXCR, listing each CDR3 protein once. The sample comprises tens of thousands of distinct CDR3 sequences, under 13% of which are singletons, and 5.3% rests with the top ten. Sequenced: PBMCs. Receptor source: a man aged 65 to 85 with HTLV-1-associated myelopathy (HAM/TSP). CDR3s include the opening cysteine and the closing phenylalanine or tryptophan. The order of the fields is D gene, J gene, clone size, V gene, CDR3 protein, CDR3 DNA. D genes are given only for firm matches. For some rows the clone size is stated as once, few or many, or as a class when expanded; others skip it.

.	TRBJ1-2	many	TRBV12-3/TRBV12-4	CASSPRQPGYTF	TGTGCCAGCAGTCCACGCCAGCCTGGCTACACCTTC
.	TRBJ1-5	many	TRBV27	CVSSSNSWGNQPQHF	TGTGTCAGCAGTTCAAACAGTTGGGGCAATCAGCCCCAGCATTTT
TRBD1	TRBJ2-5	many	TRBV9	CASSVGQGLRETQYF	TGTGCCAGCAGCGTAGGACAGGGGCTCCGAGAGACCCAGTACTTC
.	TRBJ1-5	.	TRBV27	CASSLRRAWPQHF	TGTGCCAGCAGTTTAAGGAGGGCCTGGCCCCAGCATTTT
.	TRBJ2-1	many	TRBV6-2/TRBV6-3	CASSPGQNNEQFF	TGTGCCAGCAGCCCCGGGCAGAACAATGAGCAGTTCTTC
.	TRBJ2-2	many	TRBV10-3	CAISFEQVGELFF	TGTGCCATCAGTTTTGAGCAGGTCGGGGAGCTGTTTTTT
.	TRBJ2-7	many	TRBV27	CASSTYVTRGQYF	TGTGCCAGCAGTACCTACGTGACTAGAGGGCAGTACTTC
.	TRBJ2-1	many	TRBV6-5	CASMLRDLSYNEQFF	TGTGCCAGCATGCTCCGGGACTTATCCTACAATGAGCAGTTCTTC
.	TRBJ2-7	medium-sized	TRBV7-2	CASSLLSTEQYF	TGTGCCAGCAGCCTCCTTTCCACTGAGCAGTACTTC
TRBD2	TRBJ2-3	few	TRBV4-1	CASSRIAGPTDTQYF	TGCGCCAGCAGCAGGATAGCGGGGCCCACAGATACGCAGTATTTT
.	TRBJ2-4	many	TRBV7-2	CASSTTGAKNIQYF	TGTGCCAGCAGCACCACAGGGGCCAAAAACATTCAGTACTTC
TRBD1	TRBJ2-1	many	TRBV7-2	CASAFQGQGVNEQFF	TGTGCCAGCGCCTTTCAAGGACAGGGAGTCAATGAGCAGTTCTTC
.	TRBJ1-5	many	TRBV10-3	CAIGQSASNQPQHF	TGTGCCATCGGGCAATCGGCAAGCAATCAGCCCCAGCATTTT
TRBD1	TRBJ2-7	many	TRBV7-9	CASGSGTGSYEQYF	TGTGCCAGCGGATCCGGGACAGGTAGCTACGAGCAGTACTTC
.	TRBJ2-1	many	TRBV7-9	CASSPDRRPEQFF	TGTGCCAGCAGCCCCGATCGTAGGCCTGAGCAGTTCTTC
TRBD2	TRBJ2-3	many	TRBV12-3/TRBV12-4	CASSLLLAAPLGTQYF	TGTGCCAGCAGTTTACTTCTAGCGGCCCCGTTGGGTACGCAGTATTTT
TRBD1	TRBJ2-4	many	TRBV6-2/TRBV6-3	CASSGPRQGDIQYF	TGTGCCAGCAGCGGGCCGAGACAGGGCGACATTCAGTACTTC
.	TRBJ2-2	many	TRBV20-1	CSAPLSSVFAGELFF	TGCAGTGCTCCCCTTTCTAGCGTGTTCGCCGGGGAGCTGTTTTTT
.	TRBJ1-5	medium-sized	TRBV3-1	CASSQGTAGRQPQHF	TGTGCCAGCAGCCAAGGGACCGCCGGCAGACAGCCCCAGCATTTT
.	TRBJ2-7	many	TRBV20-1	CSAREGGRRAYEQYF	TGCAGTGCTAGAGAAGGAGGGCGCAGAGCCTACGAGCAGTACTTC
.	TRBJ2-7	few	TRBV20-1	CSARRLLGHEQYF	TGCAGTGCTCGACGGCTCTTGGGCCACGAGCAGTACTTC
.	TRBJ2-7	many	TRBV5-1	CASSLSVSYEQYF	TGCGCCAGCAGCTTGTCGGTCTCCTACGAGCAGTACTTC
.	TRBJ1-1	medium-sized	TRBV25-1	CASSSQSGEAFF	TGTGCCAGCAGTTCTCAAAGTGGTGAAGCTTTCTTT
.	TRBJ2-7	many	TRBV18	CASSPDQALNEQYF	TGTGCCAGCTCACCAGACCAAGCGCTGAACGAGCAGTACTTC
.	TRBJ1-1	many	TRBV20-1	CSARRGNTEAFF	TGCAGTGCTAGACGAGGGAACACTGAAGCTTTCTTT
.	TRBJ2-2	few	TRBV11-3	CASSSSGTQMTGELFF	TGTGCCAGCAGCTCTTCCGGGACTCAAATGACCGGGGAGCTGTTTTTT
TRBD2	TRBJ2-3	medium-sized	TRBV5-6	CASSIRTSGSTDTQYF	TGTGCCAGCAGCATACGGACTAGCGGGAGTACAGATACGCAGTATTTT
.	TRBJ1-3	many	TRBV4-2	CASSRQDSGNTIYF	TGTGCCAGCAGCCGACAGGATTCTGGAAACACCATATATTTT
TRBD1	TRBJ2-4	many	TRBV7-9	CASSFRTGGRGKNIQYF	TGTGCCAGCAGCTTCCGGACAGGGGGTAGGGGCAAAAACATTCAGTACTTC
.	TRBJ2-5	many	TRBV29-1	CSVENLETQYF	TGCAGCGTTGAAAACCTCGAGACCCAGTACTTC
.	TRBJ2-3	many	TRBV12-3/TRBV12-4	CASSFRTVLTDTQYF	TGTGCCAGCAGTTTTCGGACAGTTCTCACCGATACGCAGTATTTT
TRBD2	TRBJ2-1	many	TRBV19	CASSVASGSYHEQFF	TGTGCCAGTAGTGTAGCTAGCGGGAGCTACCATGAGCAGTTCTTC
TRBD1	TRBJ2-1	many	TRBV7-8	CASSPTRTGNNEQFF	TGTGCCAGCAGCCCAACACGGACAGGGAATAATGAGCAGTTCTTC
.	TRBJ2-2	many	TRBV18	CASSPSDGSGPGELFF	TGTGCCAGCTCACCGTCGGATGGTAGTGGGCCCGGGGAGCTGTTTTTT
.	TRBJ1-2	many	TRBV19	CASSAPSLLGGYTF	TGTGCCAGTAGTGCCCCATCTCTGCTGGGTGGCTACACCTTC
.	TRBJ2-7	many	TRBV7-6	CASSLADLTAGGFYEQYF	TGTGCCAGCAGCTTAGCGGACCTTACGGCAGGGGGGTTCTACGAGCAGTACTTC
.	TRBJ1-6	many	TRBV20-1	CSARDEGSYNSPLHF	TGCAGTGCCAGGGATGAGGGCTCCTATAATTCACCCCTCCACTTT
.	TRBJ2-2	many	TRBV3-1	CASSPFPGAANTGELFF	TGTGCCAGCAGCCCGTTCCCGGGGGCCGCGAACACCGGGGAGCTGTTTTTT
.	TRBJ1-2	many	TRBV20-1	CSALRSYGYTF	TGCAGTGCCCTGAGATCCTATGGCTACACCTTC
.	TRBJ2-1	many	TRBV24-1	CATSDIPGTHSYNEQFF	TGTGCCACCAGTGACATCCCCGGGACACACTCCTACAATGAGCAGTTCTTC
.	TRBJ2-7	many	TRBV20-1	CSARDPLSPVRYEQYF	TGCAGTGCTAGAGATCCTCTGTCTCCTGTTCGGTACGAGCAGTACTTC
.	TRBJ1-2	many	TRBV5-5	CASSLVAMDYGYTF	TGTGCCAGCAGCTTGGTGGCAATGGACTATGGCTACACCTTC
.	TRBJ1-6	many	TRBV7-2	CASSLVGSNSPLHF	TGTGCCAGCAGCTTAGTGGGAAGTAATTCACCCCTCCACTTT
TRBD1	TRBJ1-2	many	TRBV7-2	CASSRDRGRGYTF	TGTGCCAGCAGCCGGGACAGGGGGAGAGGCTACACCTTC
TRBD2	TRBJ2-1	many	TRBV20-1	CSAHQTSGRGYNEQFF	TGCAGTGCTCATCAGACTAGCGGGAGAGGATACAATGAGCAGTTCTTC
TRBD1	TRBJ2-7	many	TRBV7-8	CASSSRQGWEQYF	TGTGCCAGCAGCTCAAGACAGGGTTGGGAGCAGTACTTC
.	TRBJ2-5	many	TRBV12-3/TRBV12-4	CASSLGGQLTWETQYF	TGTGCCAGCAGTTTAGGCGGCCAGCTGACTTGGGAGACCCAGTACTTC
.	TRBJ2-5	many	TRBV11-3	CASSFGSQETQYF	TGTGCCAGCAGCTTCGGCAGCCAAGAGACCCAGTACTTC
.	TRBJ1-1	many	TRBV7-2	CASSLEVNTEAFF	TGTGCCAGCAGCTTAGAGGTGAACACTGAAGCTTTCTTT
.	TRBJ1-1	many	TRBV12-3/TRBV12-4	CASSFLARGPFF	TGTGCCAGCAGTTTTTTGGCACGAGGGCCTTTCTTT
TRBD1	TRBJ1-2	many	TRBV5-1	CASSGTGGVYGYTF	TGCGCCAGCAGCGGGACAGGGGGCGTCTATGGCTACACCTTC
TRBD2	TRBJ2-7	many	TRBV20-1	CSALGLAGVGDEQYF	TGCAGTGCCCTCGGACTAGCGGGAGTCGGCGACGAGCAGTACTTC
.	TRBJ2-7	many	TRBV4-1	CASSRTLATLFSEQYF	TGCGCCAGCAGCCGGACCCTAGCGACCCTTTTCTCCGAGCAGTACTTC
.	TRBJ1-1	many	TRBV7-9	CASSSPTEAFF	TGTGCCAGCAGCTCCCCCACTGAAGCTTTCTTT
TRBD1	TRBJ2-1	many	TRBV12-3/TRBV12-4	CASSATGQGGNEQFF	TGTGCCAGCAGTGCAACGGGACAGGGGGGTAATGAGCAGTTCTTC